This TCR beta chain was sequenced during a study of CD8 T cells in Susac syndrome. The V gene lost 0 bases and the J gene lost 7 bases, with 12 bases spanning the gap. The CDR3 has 15 amino acids. Germline assignment: CDR1 SGHVS and CDR2 FQNEAQ. RNA was extracted with the RNeasy kit, and a quantity of roughly 0.5 to 1 ug was reverse transcribed using random hexamers. TCRdb called the immunoSEQ multiplex PCR reads again in MiXCR, with one record for every CDR3 protein. The sample yields about 300,000 distinct CDR3 sequences, 85% seen once. Input material: CD8+ T cells from PBMCs. The TCR sequence derives from a human donor with multiple sclerosis. V is TRBV7-8 and J is TRBJ2-2, with a weak D call TRBD2 (5 bases). The CDR3 nucleotides read TGTGCCAGCAGCTTAGCTAACGGACTGGACGGGGAGCTGTTTTTT. Amino acid sequence: CASSLANGLDGELFF.